Below, 25 T cell receptor beta chains from the same sample are listed, as sequenced in a study of T cells in Graves' hyperthyroidism and ophthalmopathy. The CDR3 regions of TCR beta were amplified from RNA transcripts. When the TCR CDR3 underwent first-round RT-PCR, the HTBI primer set was used. TCRdb ran MiXCR on the multiplex PCR reads and lists one entry per CDR3 protein. Found here are approximately 430,000 distinct CDR3 sequences, less than 20% of them singletons; the top ten hold roughly 14%. What was sequenced was blood. The receptors stem from a woman under 30 with Graves' hyperthyroidism.

The sample holds many counts of this clonotype. This sequence joins TRBV7-3 and TRBJ2-3, with 8 bases aligning to TRBD2. CDR3 size: 14 residues. V dropped 4 bases and J dropped 6; count of bases not matched to a gene: 6. Germline loops: CDR1 SGHTA, CDR2 FQGTGA. The DNA of the CDR3 is TGTGCCAGCAGCTCTACGGGGGGGCCCGATACGCAGTATTTT. This translates into CASSSTGGPDTQYF.

Notes on this clonotype: A much larger clone sits a single nucleotide away, making a read error possible. The chain joins TRBV6-1 to TRBJ2-7, with D possibly matching TRBD1 (7 bases). This CDR3 spans 14 amino acids. Germline V gene data show CDR1 as MNHNS and CDR2 as SASEGT. The CDR3 sequence is CASTRQGGGNERYF. DNA for the CDR3: TGTGCCAGTACTAGACAGGGTGGCGGGAACGAGCGGTACTTC.

This clonotype was detected a few times. V and J are TRBV5-1 and TRBJ1-4; D perhaps matches TRBD1 (6 bases). The CDR3 runs to 14 residues. The ends were cut back, 7 bases at V and 8 bases at J, with 18 bases in the middle. Germline V CDR1 and CDR2: SGHRS, YFSETQ. The CDR3 sequence: CASAHGRGNEKLFF. The CDR3 DNA follows: TGCGCCAGCGCTCACGGGAGGGGGAACGAAAAACTGTTTTTT.

Ten or more counts support this clonotype. The genes are TRBV12-3 or TRBV12-4 and TRBJ1-1; 7 nucleotides line up with TRBD1. With 5 bases clipped from V and 7 bases from J, the junction kept 10 bases outside the gene matches. This CDR3 spans 14 amino acids. CDR3 sequence (DNA): TGTGCCAGCAGTCTTACAGGGGCGTCCGTTGAAGCTTTCTTT. Encoded protein: CASSLTGASVEAFF.

This clonotype has at least ten counts. V usage is TRBV6-1 and J usage is TRBJ1-2, with D tentatively TRBD1 (6 bases). The CDR3 covers 10 residues. V was pared by 8 bases and J by 5 bases, with 6 bases between. CDR1 MNHNS and CDR2 SASEGT come from the germline V gene. CDR3 loop: CASGQYGYTF. The CDR3 DNA is TGTGCCAGCGGACAGTATGGCTACACCTTC.

The V call is TRBV20-1, the J call TRBJ1-4, with D possibly matching TRBD1 (6 bases). Trimming left V 3 bases short and J 2 bases short, with 7 bases between. Germline values: CDR1 DFQATT, CDR2 SNEGSKA (reference sequence). CDR3 length: 13 amino acids. This CDR3 is CSASRGTNEKLFF. The CDR3, as DNA: TGCAGTGCTAGCAGGGGTACTAATGAAAAACTGTTTTTT.

J is TRBJ1-2 and V is TRBV27; TRBD1 agrees at 10 bases. The length of the CDR3 is 15 residues. Losses at the gene ends were 0 bases for V and 6 bases for J; bases not matched to a gene: 4. Germline V gene data show CDR1 as MNHEY and CDR2 as SMNVEV (reference sequence). The CDR3 loop is CASSLSDRGRNGYTF. CDR3 sequence (DNA): TGTGCCAGCAGTTTATCGGACAGGGGGAGGAATGGCTACACCTTC.

There are many counts of this clonotype. J is TRBJ2-7 and V is TRBV6-1, with a weak D call TRBD2 (6 bases). Germline V gene lookup returns CDR1 MNHNS and CDR2 SASEGT. Trimming removed 5 bases at V and 2 bases at J, with 16 bases between. This CDR3 contains 15 residues. For the CDR3, the DNA is TGTGCCAGCAGTTACTCCGGACTACTTGCCTACGAGCAGTACTTC. It codes for CASSYSGLLAYEQYF.

This clonotype occurred a few times. This chain uses TRBV5-8 with TRBJ2-7, with TRBD2 identical over 12 bases. Germline V gives CDR1 SGHTS, CDR2 YDEGEE. V lost 4 bases to trimming and J lost 4 bases; unmatched junction nucleotides: 6. The CDR3 runs 15 residues. The CDR3 protein is CASSHRLAGVYEQYF. Written as DNA, the CDR3 is TGTGCCAGCAGCCACAGACTAGCGGGAGTTTACGAGCAGTACTTC.

In its sample, this clonotype was seen many times. This sequence joins TRBV11-2 and TRBJ2-7; D remains unclear. CDR3 length equals 14 residues. Germline CDR1 is SGHAT and CDR2 is FQNNGV. Deletions cut 4 bases from V and 0 bases from J, with 10 bases between. The CDR3 loop is CASSSPPGSYEQYF. In nucleotides, the CDR3 is TGTGCCAGCAGCTCCCCCCCCGGCTCCTACGAGCAGTACTTC.

This clonotype was observed a handful of times. The genes are TRBV6-1 and TRBJ1-5; D remains unclear. The CDR3 covers 14 residues. The germline CDR1 and CDR2 sequences are MNHNS and SASEGT. V gave up 5 bases and J gave up 1 base, with 9 bases separating them. The CDR3 DNA is TGTGCCAGCAGTTCGGGTACGAGCAATCAGCCCCAGCATTTT. Encoded protein: CASSSGTSNQPQHF.

Many counts were recorded for this clonotype. J is TRBJ2-7 and V is TRBV24-1; no firm D call. Germline assignment: CDR1 KGHDR and CDR2 SFDVKD. The CDR3 consists of 13 residues. V was cut by 5 bases and J by 5 bases, with 12 bases left in between. For the CDR3, the DNA is TGTGCCACCAGTGTGGTCGGGTCCCACGAGCAGTACTTC. Protein: CATSVVGSHEQYF.

The rearrangement joins TRBV5-1 to TRBJ1-6; possible D gene TRBD1, 5 bases. The V end lost 4 bases, the J end lost 4 bases, and 12 bases lay between the germline ends. From germline, CDR1 is SGHRS and CDR2 YFSETQ. This CDR3 comprises 15 residues. CDR3 protein: CASSPREVYNSPLHF. CDR3 DNA: TGCGCCAGCAGCCCCAGGGAAGTTTATAATTCACCCCTCCACTTT.

To note about this clonotype: A much larger clone sits a single nucleotide away, making a read error possible. The chain joins TRBV7-9 to TRBJ1-4; unclear D gene. The germline gives CDR1 SEHNR, CDR2 FQNEAQ (reference sequence). The germline V and J ends were trimmed by 5 bases and 1 base, with 8 bases remaining between them. This CDR3 has 14 amino acids. The CDR3 is CASSTRETNEKLFF. CDR3 sequence (DNA): TGTGCCAGCAGCACCCGGGAAACTAATGAAAAACTGTTTTTT.

This clonotype showed up many times. The chain carries TRBV12-3 or TRBV12-4 and TRBJ2-7, with D perhaps matching TRBD1 or TRBD2 (5 bases each). The CDR3 has 15 amino acids. V was shortened by 2 bases and J by 3 bases, with 14 bases between the two germline ends. The CDR3 region is CASSLKVRGVYEQYF. As DNA, the CDR3 is TGTGCCAGCAGTTTAAAAGTGCGAGGGGTCTACGAGCAGTACTTC.

With regard to this clonotype: Relative to the germline gene, one junction end is altered; a read error may explain this. The gene calls are TRBV5-1 and TRBJ2-1; D remains ambiguous. CDR3 length: 14 amino acids. From germline, CDR1 is SGHRS and CDR2 YFSETQ. The CDR3 is CASSLRSTLNEQFF. The CDR3 bases are TGTGCCAGCAGCTTGAGGTCTACTCTGAATGAGCAGTTCTTC. The full variable domain, completed using reference TRBV5-1 and TRBJ2-1, is KAGVTQTPRYLIKTRGQQVTLSCSPISGHRSVSWYQQTPGQGLQFLFEYFSETQRNKGNFPGRFSGRQFSNSRSEMNVSTLELGDSALYLCASSLRSTLNEQFFGPGTRLTVL.

This clonotype was seen a handful of times. The chain joins TRBV4-3 to TRBJ2-3; no clear D. This CDR3 is 18 amino acids long. The V end lost 0 bases, the J end lost 0 bases, and 16 bases lay between the germline ends. Germline V gives CDR1 LGHNA, CDR2 YSLEER. As DNA, the CDR3 is TGCGCCAGCAGCCAAGACGCCGGACCCGTGTTTAGCACAGATACGCAGTATTTT. Translating it yields CASSQDAGPVFSTDTQYF.

This clonotype was detected ten times or more. The chain links TRBV18 to TRBJ1-4; D unresolved. This CDR3 has 14 residues. Deletions cut 6 bases from V and 6 bases from J, with 14 bases between. Germline V lookup: CDR1 KGHSH, CDR2 LQKENI. In nucleotides, the CDR3 is TGTGCCAGCTCCCCTTGGGAAGACTATGAAAAACTGTTTTTT. Translation: CASSPWEDYEKLFF.

In this sample, this clonotype turned up many times. V usage is TRBV20-1 and J usage is TRBJ1-2; D gene unclear. V lost 1 base and J lost 6, with 15 bases in between. Germline V CDR1 and CDR2: DFQATT, SNEGSKA (reference sequence). CDR3 length equals 14 residues. CDR3 sequence reads: CSARVLPGYHGYTF. CDR3 in DNA: TGCAGTGCTAGAGTTTTGCCCGGGTACCATGGCTACACCTTC.

This clonotype was observed a few times. The chain combines TRBV19 with TRBJ1-1; D perhaps matches TRBD1 (5 bases). The CDR3 has 15 amino acids. The germline CDR1 and CDR2 sequences are LNHDA and SQIVND (reference sequence). V shed 2 bases and J shed 2 bases, with 12 bases lying between them. The CDR3 DNA is TGTGCCAGTAGTATAAGTGGACACTACAACACTGAAGCTTTCTTT. Its translation: CASSISGHYNTEAFF.

The sample holds many counts of this clonotype. The chain uses TRBV28 and TRBJ1-2, with a weak D call TRBD1 (5 bases). Trimming took off 2 bases at V and 5 bases at J, with 12 bases between the two ends. Germline lookup yields CDR1 MDHEN and CDR2 SYDVKM. The CDR3 sequence is 14 residues long. The CDR3 reads CASSLAGGIYGYTF. The CDR3 region has the DNA TGTGCCAGCAGTTTAGCGGGGGGGATTTATGGCTACACCTTC.

This clonotype was recorded a few times. The CDR3 sequence: CASRRLANSGANVLTF. The CDR3 DNA sequence: TGTGCCAGCAGAAGACTAGCTAATTCTGGGGCCAACGTCCTGACTTTC. The V call is TRBV28, the J call TRBJ2-6, with 7 nucleotides matching TRBD2. CDR3 length: 16 residues. Losses at the gene ends were 6 bases for V and 1 base for J; bases not matched to a gene: 6. The germline CDR1 and CDR2 sequences are MDHEN and SYDVKM.

There are a few counts of this clonotype. This chain joins TRBV6-1 and TRBJ1-3; 10 nucleotides line up with TRBD1. The germline V gene encodes CDR1 MNHNS and CDR2 SASEGT. The V and J ends lost 6 bases and 4 bases, in that order; junction bases with no gene match: 15. This CDR3 spans 18 amino acids. CDR3 protein: CASRRTGTGVWSGNTIYF. The CDR3 nucleotides read TGTGCCAGCAGACGAACCGGGACAGGGGTCTGGAGCGGAAACACCATATATTTT.

This clonotype was observed at least ten times. The CDR3 spells CASSLGRTGRNEQFF. CDR3 nucleotides: TGCGCCAGCAGCTTGGGACGGACAGGGAGGAATGAGCAGTTCTTC. The chain uses TRBV5-1 and TRBJ2-1, with TRBD1 matching 8 bases. With V trimmed by 0 bases and J by 7 bases, 6 bases remained unmatched. Germline V gene sequence: CDR1 SGHRS, CDR2 YFSETQ. The CDR3 runs 15 residues.

This clonotype was seen many times. The rearrangement uses TRBV18 and TRBJ2-5; TRBD2 matches 7 bases. V trimming: 5 bases; J trimming: 1 base; junction bases outside the gene matches: 7. Germline loops: CDR1 KGHSH, CDR2 LQKENI. There are 15 residues in the CDR3. The CDR3 DNA sequence: TGTGCCAGCTCAGCACGGGCGGGAGCCCAAGAGACCCAGTACTTC. It translates to CASSARAGAQETQYF.